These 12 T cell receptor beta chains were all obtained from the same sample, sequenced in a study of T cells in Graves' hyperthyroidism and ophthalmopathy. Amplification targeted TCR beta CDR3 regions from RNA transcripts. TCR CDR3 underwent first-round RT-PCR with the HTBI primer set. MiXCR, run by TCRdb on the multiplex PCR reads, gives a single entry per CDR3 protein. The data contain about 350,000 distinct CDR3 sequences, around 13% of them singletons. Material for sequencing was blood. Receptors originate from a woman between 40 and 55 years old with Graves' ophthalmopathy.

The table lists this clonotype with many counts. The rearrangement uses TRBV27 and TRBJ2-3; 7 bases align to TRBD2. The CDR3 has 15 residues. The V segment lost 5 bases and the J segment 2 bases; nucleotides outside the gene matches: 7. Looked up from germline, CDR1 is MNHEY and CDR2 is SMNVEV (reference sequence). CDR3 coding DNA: TGTGCCAGCAGTAATCCTAGCGGCAACACAGATACGCAGTATTTT. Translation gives CASSNPSGNTDTQYF.

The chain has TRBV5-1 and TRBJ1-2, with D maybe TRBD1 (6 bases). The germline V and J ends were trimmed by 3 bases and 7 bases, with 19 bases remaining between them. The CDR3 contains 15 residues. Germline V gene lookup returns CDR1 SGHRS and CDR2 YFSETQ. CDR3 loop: CASSYGQLKSGGYTF. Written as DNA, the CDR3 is TGCGCCAGCAGCTATGGACAGCTCAAGTCAGGTGGCTACACCTTC.

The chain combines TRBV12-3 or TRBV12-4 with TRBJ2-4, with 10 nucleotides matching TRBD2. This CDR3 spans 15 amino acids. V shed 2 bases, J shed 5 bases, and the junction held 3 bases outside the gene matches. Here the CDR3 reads CASSLSGGAQNIQYF. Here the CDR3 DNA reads TGTGCCAGCAGTTTAAGCGGGGGGGCGCAAAACATTCAGTACTTC.

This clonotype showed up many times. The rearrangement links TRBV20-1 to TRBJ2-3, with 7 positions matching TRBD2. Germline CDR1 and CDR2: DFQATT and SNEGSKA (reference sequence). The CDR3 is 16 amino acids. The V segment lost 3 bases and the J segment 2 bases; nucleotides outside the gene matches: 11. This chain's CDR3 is CSARASGGPATDTQYF. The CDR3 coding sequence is TGCAGTGCTAGGGCCTCGGGGGGACCTGCCACAGATACGCAGTATTTT.

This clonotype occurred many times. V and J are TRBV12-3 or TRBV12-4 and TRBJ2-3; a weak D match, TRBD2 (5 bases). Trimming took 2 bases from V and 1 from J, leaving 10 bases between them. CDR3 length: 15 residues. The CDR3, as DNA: TGTGCCAGCAGTTTACGGGGTGTGGGCACAGATACGCAGTATTTT. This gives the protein CASSLRGVGTDTQYF.

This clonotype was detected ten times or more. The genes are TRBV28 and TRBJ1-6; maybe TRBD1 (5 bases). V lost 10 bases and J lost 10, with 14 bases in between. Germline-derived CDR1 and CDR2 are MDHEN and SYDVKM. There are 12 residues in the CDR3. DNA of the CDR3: TGTGCCACGGGGGGGAAGGACTCACCCCTCCACTTT. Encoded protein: CATGGKDSPLHF.

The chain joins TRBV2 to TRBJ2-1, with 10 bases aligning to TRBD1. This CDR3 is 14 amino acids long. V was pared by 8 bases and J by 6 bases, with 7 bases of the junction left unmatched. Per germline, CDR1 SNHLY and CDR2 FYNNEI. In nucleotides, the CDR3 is TGTGCCAGCCCCCGGGACAGGGGAGTCAATGAGCAGTTCTTC. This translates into CASPRDRGVNEQFF.

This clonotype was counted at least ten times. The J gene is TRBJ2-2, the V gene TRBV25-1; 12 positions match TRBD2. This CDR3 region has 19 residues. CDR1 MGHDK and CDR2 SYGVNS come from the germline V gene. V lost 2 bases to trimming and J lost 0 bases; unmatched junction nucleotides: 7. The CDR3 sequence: CASSEHNGLAGTNTGELFF. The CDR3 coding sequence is TGTGCCAGCAGTGAACATAACGGACTAGCGGGAACGAACACCGGGGAGCTGTTTTTT.

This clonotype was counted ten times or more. CDR3 in DNA: TGTGCCAGCAGCCAGGACTACTCACAAGAGACCCAGTACTTC. This codes for CASSQDYSQETQYF. The genes are TRBV27 and TRBJ2-5; D is perhaps TRBD2 (6 bases). V lost 6 bases and J lost 2, with 13 bases in between. This CDR3 is built from 14 residues. Germline CDR1 is MNHEY and CDR2 is SMNVEV (reference sequence).

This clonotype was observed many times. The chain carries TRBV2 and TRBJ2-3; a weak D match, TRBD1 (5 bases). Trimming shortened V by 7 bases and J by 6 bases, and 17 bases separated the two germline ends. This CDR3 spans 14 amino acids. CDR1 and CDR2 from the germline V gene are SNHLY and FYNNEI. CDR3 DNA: TGTGCCAGCATCATGGCCCAGGGCCGGGATACGCAGTATTTT. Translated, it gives CASIMAQGRDTQYF.

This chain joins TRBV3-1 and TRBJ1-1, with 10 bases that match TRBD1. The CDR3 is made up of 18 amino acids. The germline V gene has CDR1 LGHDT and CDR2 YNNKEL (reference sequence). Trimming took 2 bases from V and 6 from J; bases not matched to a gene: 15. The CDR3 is CASSQNETPGQGFAEAFF. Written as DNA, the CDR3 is TGTGCCAGCAGCCAAAACGAAACACCGGGACAGGGGTTCGCTGAAGCTTTCTTT. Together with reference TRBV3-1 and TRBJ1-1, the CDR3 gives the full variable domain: DTAVSQTPKYLVTQMGNDKSIKCEQNLGHDTMYWYKQDSKKFLKIMFSYNNKELIINETVPNRFSPKSPDKAHLNLHINSLELGDSAVYFCASSQNETPGQGFAEAFFGQGTRLTVV.

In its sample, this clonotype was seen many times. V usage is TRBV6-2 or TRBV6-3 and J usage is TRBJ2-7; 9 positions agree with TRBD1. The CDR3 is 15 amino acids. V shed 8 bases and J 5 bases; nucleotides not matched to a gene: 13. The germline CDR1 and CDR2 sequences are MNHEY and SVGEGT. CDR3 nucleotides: TGTGCCAGCCTATTCCGGGACAGGGCCTGGGACGAGCAGTACTTC. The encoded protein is CASLFRDRAWDEQYF.